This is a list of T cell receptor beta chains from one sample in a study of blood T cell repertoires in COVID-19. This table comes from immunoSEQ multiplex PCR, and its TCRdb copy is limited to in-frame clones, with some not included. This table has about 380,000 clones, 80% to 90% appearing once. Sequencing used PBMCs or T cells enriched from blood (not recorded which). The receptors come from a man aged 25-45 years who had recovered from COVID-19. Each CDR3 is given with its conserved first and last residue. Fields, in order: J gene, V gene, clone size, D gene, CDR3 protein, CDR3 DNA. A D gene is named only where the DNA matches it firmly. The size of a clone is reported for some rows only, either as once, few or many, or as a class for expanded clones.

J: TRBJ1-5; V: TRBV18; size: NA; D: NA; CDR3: CASSSDTSQPQHF; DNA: TGTGCCAGCTCATCTGACACCTCACAGCCCCAGCATTTT
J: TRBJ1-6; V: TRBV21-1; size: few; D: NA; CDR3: CASSLGLDRGHSPLHF; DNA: TGTGCCAGCAGCCTGGGGCTGGACAGGGGGCATTCACCCCTCCACTTT
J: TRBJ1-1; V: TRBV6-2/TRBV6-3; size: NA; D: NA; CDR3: CASSYRRETGEAFF; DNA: TGTGCCAGCAGTTACCGGAGGGAGACTGGGGAAGCTTTCTTT
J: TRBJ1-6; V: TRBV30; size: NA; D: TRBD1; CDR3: CAWSVGRGYSPLHF; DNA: TGTGCCTGGAGTGTAGGCAGGGGGTATTCACCCCTCCACTTT
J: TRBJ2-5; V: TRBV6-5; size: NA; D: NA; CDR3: CASSPTVQETQYF; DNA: TGTGCCAGCAGCCCGACAGTTCAAGAGACCCAGTACTTC
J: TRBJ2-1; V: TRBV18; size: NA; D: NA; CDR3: CASSPGSSYNEQFF; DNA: TGTGCCAGCTCACCGGGCAGCTCCTACAATGAGCAGTTCTTC
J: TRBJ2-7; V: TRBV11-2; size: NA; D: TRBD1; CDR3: CASSLDYGTGNLYEQYF; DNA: TGTGCCAGCAGCTTAGATTACGGGACAGGGAATCTCTACGAGCAGTACTTC
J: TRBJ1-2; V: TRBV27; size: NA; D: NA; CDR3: CASSLSIPRNYGYTF; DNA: TGTGCCAGCAGTTTATCGATCCCACGGAACTATGGCTACACCTTC
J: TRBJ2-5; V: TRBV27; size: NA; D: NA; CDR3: CASTQGRGYGTQYF; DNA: TGTGCCAGCACCCAGGGTAGGGGCTATGGGACCCAGTACTTC
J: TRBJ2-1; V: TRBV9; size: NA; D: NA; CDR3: CASSGRGTYNEQFF; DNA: TGTGCCAGCAGCGGTAGGGGGACCTACAATGAGCAGTTCTTC
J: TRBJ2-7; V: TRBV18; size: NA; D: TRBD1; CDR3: CASSQLQGVRAYEQYF; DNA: TGTGCCAGCTCGCAACTCCAGGGGGTGAGGGCCTACGAGCAGTACTTC
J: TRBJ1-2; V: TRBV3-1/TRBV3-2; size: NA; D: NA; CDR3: CASSQDPGSGGYTF; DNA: TGTGCCAGCAGCCAAGATCCGGGGTCCGGTGGCTACACCTTC
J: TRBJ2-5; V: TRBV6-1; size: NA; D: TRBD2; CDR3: CASSDELAGGLHQETQYF; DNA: TGTGCCAGCAGTGATGAACTAGCGGGGGGATTACACCAAGAGACCCAGTACTTC